The rows below give T cell receptor beta chains drawn from one sample of a study of Graves' ophthalmopathy and Graves' hyperthyroidism. TCRdb re-derived calls from the multiplex PCR reads in MiXCR, one entry per CDR3 protein. The sample lists 400,000 or so distinct CDR3 sequences; 15% were seen once. The specimen was peripheral blood. Source of these receptors: a woman aged 18 to 35 with stable Graves' hyperthyroidism. Both conserved end residues are part of each CDR3. The order of the fields is D gene, J gene, clone size, V gene, CDR3 DNA, CDR3 protein. D genes are given only for firm matches. Part of the rows lack a size; the others show once, few, many or a class for expanded clones.

>.|TRBJ1-5|many|TRBV2
TGTGCCAGCAAAGTTGGGGTCAATCAGCCCCAGCATTTT
CASKVGVNQPQHF
>TRBD1|TRBJ1-1|many|TRBV20-1
TGCAGTGCTAGTGACCCCCTCCCGGTTCGGGACAGGAGAAACACTGAAGCTTTCTTT
CSASDPLPVRDRRNTEAFF
>.|TRBJ1-6|many|TRBV6-1
TGTGCCAGCAGCAGGGGATCTTCACCCCTCCACTTT
CASSRGSSPLHF
>.|TRBJ2-2|many|TRBV2
TGTGCCAGCAGGGGTGCTTCGAACACCGGGGAGCTGTTTTTT
CASRGASNTGELFF
>.|TRBJ2-5|many|TRBV12-3/TRBV12-4
TGTGCCAGCAGTTTACTGCTCCTCGGGCAGACCCAGTACTTC
CASSLLLLGQTQYF
>.|TRBJ2-7|many|TRBV10-3
TGTGCCATCACTGAGGGCTACGAGCAGTACTTC
CAITEGYEQYF
>TRBD1|TRBJ1-1|.|TRBV6-1
TGTGCCAGCAGCCCTGAACAGGGGAGGTTAGCTTTCTTT
CASSPEQGRLAFF
>TRBD2|TRBJ2-5|.|TRBV6-1
TGTGCCAGCAGGTGGAGCGGGGGGGCAGAGACCCAGTACTTC
CASRWSGGAETQYF
>TRBD1|TRBJ1-2|many|TRBV25-1
TGTGCCAGCACTAAGACAGGGGGCTCAGACTACACCTTC
CASTKTGGSDYTF
>TRBD2|TRBJ2-5|many|TRBV11-1
TGTGCCAGCAGCCTGGACCAGCGGGGCGAGACCCAGTACTTC
CASSLDQRGETQYF
>.|TRBJ2-7|many|TRBV7-9
TGTGCCAGCAGTTCACGGGCAGGGGGGATCTACGAGCAGTACTTC
CASSSRAGGIYEQYF
>.|TRBJ1-1|many|TRBV19
TGTGCCAGTAGTATAAAAGGACGGGAAGCTTTCTTT
CASSIKGREAFF
>TRBD1|TRBJ1-5|many|TRBV6-5
TGTGCCAGCAGTTACGCCGGTGGAGGGGGCCAGCCCCAGCATTTT
CASSYAGGGGQPQHF
>.|TRBJ2-7|many|TRBV27
TGTGCCAGCAGTTTACCAGGATCCTCCTACGAGCAGTACTTC
CASSLPGSSYEQYF
>TRBD2|TRBJ2-7|.|TRBV20-1
TGCAGTGCCAGCGGGGTTTCTCGCTACGAGCAGTACTTC
CSASGVSRYEQYF
>.|TRBJ2-7|many|TRBV6-5
TGTGCCAGCAGTTGGGACGGAACCTACGAGCAGTACTTC
CASSWDGTYEQYF
>.|TRBJ1-1|many|TRBV11-2
TGTGCCAGCAGCTTAGTCCTGGATGGTGAAGCTTTCTTT
CASSLVLDGEAFF
>.|TRBJ2-7|many|TRBV10-3
TGTGCCATCAGTGAGTCGGAAGGCTACGAGCAGTACTTC
CAISESEGYEQYF
>.|TRBJ2-7|.|TRBV3-1
TGTGCCAGCAGCCAAGCCTACAGGGACTACGAGCAGTACTTC
CASSQAYRDYEQYF
>TRBD1|TRBJ2-7|many|TRBV6-1
TGTGCCAGCTCCCCGACAGGGGTCACCTACGAGCAGTACTTC
CASSPTGVTYEQYF
>.|TRBJ1-5|.|TRBV15
TGTGCCACCAGCAGTGGAGGACGGACGACGGGGATGGAGCCCCAGCATTTT
CATSSGGRTTGMEPQHF
>TRBD1|TRBJ1-2|.|TRBV6-2/TRBV6-3
TGTGCCAGCAGGACAGGGGTCAAAAACTATGGTTACACCTTC
CASRTGVKNYGYTF
>.|TRBJ1-2|.|TRBV6-1
TGTGCCAGCAGGGGGACTCTGCGTGGCTACACCTTC
CASRGTLRGYTF
>.|TRBJ1-5|few|TRBV20-1
TGCAGTGCTAGAGATTTTCGGATGAATCAGCCCCAGCATTTT
CSARDFRMNQPQHF
>TRBD2|TRBJ2-2|.|TRBV12-3/TRBV12-4
TGTGCCAGCAGGCGGACTAGCGGGGGCACCGGGGAGCTGTTTTTT
CASRRTSGGTGELFF
>TRBD1|TRBJ1-5|many|TRBV19
TGTGCCAGTAGTATAATCGGACAGGACGGTCAGCCCCAGCATTTT
CASSIIGQDGQPQHF
>TRBD2|TRBJ2-7|few|TRBV4-1
TGCGCCAGCAGCAAAATACTAGCGGGGGTTTCTTACGAGCAGTACTTC
CASSKILAGVSYEQYF